This T cell receptor beta chain originates from a study of regulatory T cells in long-lasting Graves disease. This CDR3 has 14 residues. CDR1 is SGHTA, CDR2 FQGNSA, per germline. Trimming shortened V by 9 bases and J by 5 bases, and 18 bases separated the two germline ends. Time point described: newly diagnosed GD, antithyroid drugs for less than 3 months. PBMC-extracted RNA yielded the TCR library. EDTA tubes held approximately 10 milliliters of peripheral blood from each patient. iRepertoire HTBI primers and Arm-PCR of CDR3 regions built TCR beta libraries. From the multiplex PCR reads, TCRdb called clonotypes with MiXCR, one entry per CDR3 protein. The profile covers 370,000 or so distinct CDR3 sequences, with about 17% appearing a single time and about 19% taken by the ten largest. The sample also formed part of further work on T cells in Graves' hyperthyroidism and ophthalmopathy.

The origin of this receptor is a woman younger than 35 with Graves disease. The source was peripheral blood mononuclear cells (PBMCs), collected at new diagnosis, from a patient treated with antithyroid drugs. The chain recombines TRBV7-2 with TRBJ2-3; TRBD1 or TRBD2 may be the D gene (6 bases each). As DNA, the CDR3 is TGTGCCAGTGGCCGGGGGCAGGGAGGAGATACGCAGTATTTT. Encoded protein: CASGRGQGGDTQYF.